The text below deals with one T cell receptor (beta chain). The entry originates in a study of identical twins. There are 15 residues in the CDR3. The germline gives CDR1 SGHAT, CDR2 FQNNGV. The V and J ends lost 8 bases and 0 bases respectively, with 14 bases between them. TCRdb reanalysed the 5' RACE reads using MiXCR and keeps one entry per CDR3 protein. Found here are about 530,000 distinct CDR3 sequences, approximately 20% of them singletons; the top ten hold approximately 0.52%. The data also belong to a second study, concerning yellow fever vaccine responses in identical twins.

This receptor was obtained from a woman between 18 and 29 years old in good health. Sequenced sample: CD4+ T cells sorted from blood. The gene calls are TRBV11-2 and TRBJ1-3; D is ambiguous. CDR3 DNA: TGTGCCAGCGCTGTAGGCGGTGGCTCTGGAAACACCATATATTTT. The encoded protein is CASAVGGGSGNTIYF.